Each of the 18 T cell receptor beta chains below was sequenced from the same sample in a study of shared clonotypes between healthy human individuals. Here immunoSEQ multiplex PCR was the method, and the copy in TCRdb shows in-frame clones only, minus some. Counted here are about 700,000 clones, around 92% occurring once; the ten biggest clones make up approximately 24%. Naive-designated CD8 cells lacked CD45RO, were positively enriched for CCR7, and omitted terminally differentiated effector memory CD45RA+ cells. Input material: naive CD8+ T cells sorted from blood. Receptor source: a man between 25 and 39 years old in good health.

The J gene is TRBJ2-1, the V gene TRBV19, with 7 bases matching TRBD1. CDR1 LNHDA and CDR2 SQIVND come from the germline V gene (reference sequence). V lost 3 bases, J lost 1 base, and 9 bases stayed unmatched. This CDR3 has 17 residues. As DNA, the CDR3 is TGTGCCAGTAGTATCGGGACAGCCCTTAAGTCCTACAATGAGCAGTTCTTC. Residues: CASSIGTALKSYNEQFF.

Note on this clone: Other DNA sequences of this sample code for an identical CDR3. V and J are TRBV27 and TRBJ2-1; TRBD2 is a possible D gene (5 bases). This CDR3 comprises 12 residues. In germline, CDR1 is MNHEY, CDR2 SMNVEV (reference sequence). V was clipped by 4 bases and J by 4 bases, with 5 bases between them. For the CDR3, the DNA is TGTGCCAGCAGTTCGGGATACAATGAGCAGTTCTTC. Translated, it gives CASSSGYNEQFF.

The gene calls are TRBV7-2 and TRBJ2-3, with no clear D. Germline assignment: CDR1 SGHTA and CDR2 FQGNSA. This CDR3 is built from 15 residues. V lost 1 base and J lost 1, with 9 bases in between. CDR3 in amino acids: CASSLGARGTDTQYF. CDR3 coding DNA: TGTGCCAGCAGCTTAGGAGCACGGGGCACAGATACGCAGTATTTT.

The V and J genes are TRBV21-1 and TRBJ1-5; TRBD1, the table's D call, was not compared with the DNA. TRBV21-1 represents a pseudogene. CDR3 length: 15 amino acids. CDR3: CASSHWTGGGQPQHF. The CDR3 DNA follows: TGTGCCAGCAGCCACTGGACAGGGGGAGGTCAGCCCCAGCATTTT.

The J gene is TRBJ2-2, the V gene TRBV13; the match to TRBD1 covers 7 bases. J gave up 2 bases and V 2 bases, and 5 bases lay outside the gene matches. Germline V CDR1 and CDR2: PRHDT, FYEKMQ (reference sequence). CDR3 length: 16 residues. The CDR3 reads CASSLKGQVNTGELFF. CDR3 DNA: TGTGCCAGCAGCTTAAAAGGACAGGTTAACACCGGGGAGCTGTTTTTT.

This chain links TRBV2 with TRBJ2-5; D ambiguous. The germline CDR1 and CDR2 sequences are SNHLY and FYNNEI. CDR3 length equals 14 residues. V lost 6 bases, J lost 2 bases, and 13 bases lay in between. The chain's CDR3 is CASRERARQETQYF. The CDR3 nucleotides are TGTGCCAGCAGAGAGAGAGCGAGGCAAGAGACCCAGTACTTC.

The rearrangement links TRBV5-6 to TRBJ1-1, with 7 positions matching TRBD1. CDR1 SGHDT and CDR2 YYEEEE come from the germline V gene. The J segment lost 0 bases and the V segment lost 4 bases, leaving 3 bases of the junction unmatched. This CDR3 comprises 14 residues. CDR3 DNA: TGTGCCAGCAGCGGGGGACAGATGAACACTGAAGCTTTCTTT. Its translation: CASSGGQMNTEAFF.

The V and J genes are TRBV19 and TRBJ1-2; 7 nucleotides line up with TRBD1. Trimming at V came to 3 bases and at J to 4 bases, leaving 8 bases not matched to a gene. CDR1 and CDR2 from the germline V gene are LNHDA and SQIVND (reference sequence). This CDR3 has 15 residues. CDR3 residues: CASSIPGQLLYGYTF. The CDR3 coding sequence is TGTGCCAGTAGTATTCCGGGACAGCTCCTCTATGGCTACACCTTC.

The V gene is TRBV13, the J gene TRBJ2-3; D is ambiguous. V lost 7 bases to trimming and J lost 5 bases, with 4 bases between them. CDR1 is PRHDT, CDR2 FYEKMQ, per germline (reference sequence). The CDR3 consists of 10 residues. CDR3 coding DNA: TGTGCCAGCAAGAGAGATACGCAGTATTTT. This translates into CASKRDTQYF.

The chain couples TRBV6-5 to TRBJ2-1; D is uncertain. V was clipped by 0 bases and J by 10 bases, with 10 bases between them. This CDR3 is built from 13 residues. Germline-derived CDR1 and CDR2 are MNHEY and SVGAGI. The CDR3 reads CASSYSRHGEQFF. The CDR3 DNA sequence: TGTGCCAGCAGTTACTCGAGGCATGGAGAGCAGTTCTTC.

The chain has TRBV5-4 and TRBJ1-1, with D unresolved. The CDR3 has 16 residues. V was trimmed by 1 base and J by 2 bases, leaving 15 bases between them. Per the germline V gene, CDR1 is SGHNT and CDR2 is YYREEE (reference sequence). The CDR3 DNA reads TGTGCCAGCAGCTTGTCGTCAGTAAAACTTAACACTGAAGCTTTCTTT. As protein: CASSLSSVKLNTEAFF.

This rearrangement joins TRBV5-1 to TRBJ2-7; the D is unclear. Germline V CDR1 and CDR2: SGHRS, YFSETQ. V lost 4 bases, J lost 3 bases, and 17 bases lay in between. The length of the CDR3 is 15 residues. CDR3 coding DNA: TGCGCCAGCAGCAAGAACACAGAGACTGGCTACGAGCAGTACTTC. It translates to CASSKNTETGYEQYF. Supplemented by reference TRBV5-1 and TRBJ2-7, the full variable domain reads KAGVTQTPRYLIKTRGQQVTLSCSPISGHRSVSWYQQTPGQGLQFLFEYFSETQRNKGNFPGRFSGRQFSNSRSEMNVSTLELGDSALYLCASSKNTETGYEQYFGPGTRLTVT.

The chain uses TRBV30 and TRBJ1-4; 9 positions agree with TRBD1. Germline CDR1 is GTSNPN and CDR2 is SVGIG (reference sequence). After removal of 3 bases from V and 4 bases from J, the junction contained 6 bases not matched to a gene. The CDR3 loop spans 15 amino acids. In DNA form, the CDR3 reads TGTGCCTGGAGGGGGGGGACAGGGCTTAATGAAAAACTGTTTTTT. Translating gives CAWRGGTGLNEKLFF.

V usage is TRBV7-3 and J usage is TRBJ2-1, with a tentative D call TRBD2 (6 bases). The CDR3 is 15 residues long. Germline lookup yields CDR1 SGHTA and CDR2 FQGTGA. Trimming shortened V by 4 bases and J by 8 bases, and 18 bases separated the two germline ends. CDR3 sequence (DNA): TGTGCCAGCAGCTCCGACGGGACTCGGGAGCATGAGCAGTTCTTC. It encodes CASSSDGTREHEQFF.

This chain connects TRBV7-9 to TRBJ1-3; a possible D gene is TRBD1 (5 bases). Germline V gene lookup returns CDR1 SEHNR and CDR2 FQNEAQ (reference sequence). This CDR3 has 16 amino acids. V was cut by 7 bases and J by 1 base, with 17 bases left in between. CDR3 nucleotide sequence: TGTGCCAGCACAGGATTTGGACATCCTTCTGGAAACACCATATATTTT. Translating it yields CASTGFGHPSGNTIYF.

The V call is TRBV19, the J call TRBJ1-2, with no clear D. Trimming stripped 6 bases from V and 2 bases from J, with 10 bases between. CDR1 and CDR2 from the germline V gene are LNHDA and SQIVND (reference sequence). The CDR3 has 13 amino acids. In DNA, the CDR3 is TGTGCCAGTAGGGAGCCACGGAACTATGGCTACACCTTC. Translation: CASREPRNYGYTF.

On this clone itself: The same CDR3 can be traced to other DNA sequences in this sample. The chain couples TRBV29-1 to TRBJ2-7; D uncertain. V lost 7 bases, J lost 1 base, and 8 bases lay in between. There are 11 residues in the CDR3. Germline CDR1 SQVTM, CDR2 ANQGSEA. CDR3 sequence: CSGTDSYEQYF. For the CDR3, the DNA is TGCAGCGGAACCGATTCCTACGAGCAGTACTTC.

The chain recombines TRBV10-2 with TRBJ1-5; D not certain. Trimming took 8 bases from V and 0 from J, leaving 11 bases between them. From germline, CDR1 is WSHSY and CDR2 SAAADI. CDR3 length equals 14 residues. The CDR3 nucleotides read TGCGCCAGCGGCAAGACATTTAGCAATCAGCCCCAGCATTTT. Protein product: CASGKTFSNQPQHF.